This record covers a single T cell receptor (beta chain). This receptor's antigen is unknown. Base-call qualities are not available, and no considerably larger clone is one nucleotide away. The trial excluded patients who had a history of autoimmune disease or were on systemic immunosuppression. Peripheral blood for TCR sequencing was collected from all dose cohorts at baseline, on cycle 4 day 1, and on cycle 7 day 1. The samples were taken from a phase I, first-in-human, multicenter, open-label dose-escalation trial of ivuxolimab. Adults with locally advanced or metastatic melanoma, renal cell, hepatocellular, or head and neck squamous cell carcinoma were enrolled in the trial. Before TCR sequencing, CD4+ T cells and CD8+ T cells from peripheral blood were sorted into separate populations. This sample stems from a study of OX40 agonist ivuxolimab in advanced cancers. In the study overall: Ivuxolimab was a fully human IgG2 agonistic monoclonal antibody targeting the costimulatory receptor OX40 (CD134). The monotherapy dose-escalation portion (N of about 50 patients) of the phase I ivuxolimab trial is reported in the paper. Intravenous ivuxolimab was administered to patients every 2 weeks at six dose levels: 0.01, 0.1, 0.3, 1.5, 3 and 10 mg/kg. Three dose-escalation patients achieved partial responses, one with hepatocellular carcinoma and two with cutaneous melanoma. Peripheral TCRbeta sequencing was intended to test whether TCR sequence diversity was altered and clonal T-cell expansion was caused by ivuxolimab. A male proportion of roughly 80% and a mean age of around 60 years, ranging from about 20 to 85, were recorded for the dose-escalation cohort. Of the approximately 50 patients in dose escalation, some 20 had hepatocellular carcinoma, approximately 15 had melanoma, 9 had renal cell carcinoma and 9 had head and neck cancer. Patients were allowed to have had prior anti-PD-1, anti-PD-L1 or anti-CTLA-4 therapy, and 40% to 45% of the dose-escalation patients had previously received checkpoint inhibitors. The investigation overall reported the following: Low levels of normalized T-cell clonal expansion were also seen in some nonresponding patients. After ivuxolimab, more expanded clones were found on average in CD8+ T cells than in CD4+ T cells. In the 0.1-3.0 mg/kg groups, partial responders were among the patients with the lowest normalized peripheral clonal expansion, particularly in CD8+ T cells. At doses of 0.1 to 3.0 mg/kg, clonal expansion of both CD4+ and CD8+ blood T cells was observed from baseline to week 6. The antigen specificity of the clonally expanded peripheral T cells was not determined.

Genomic DNA was isolated from the sorted cells so that the TCRbeta CDR3 region could be sequenced. The immunoSEQ Assay was used for sequencing of TCRbeta CDR3 regions. TCRdb obtained this table from immuneACCESS and retained in-frame rearrangements with V and J assigned. These tables miss some clones; where compared with another copy, unresolved V genes account for less than half of the shortfall, and the remainder is unexplained. Within this sample are about 63,000 clones, with 85% to 90% of them counted one time only. The ten largest clonotypes hold over 0.65% of the sample. Its CDR3 holds 12 amino acids, cysteine through phenylalanine. Kept here is only the CDR3 DNA, which spans 36 bases and is read in frame from base 1. Deletion took 0 bases off V and 11 bases off J, with a span of 10 bases between the germline ends. CDR1 and CDR2 are read off the germline V gene (reference sequence) as LNHNV and YYDKDF.

Here the chain combines TRBV15 and TRBJ1-1; the D gene is unclear. The source was CD4+ or CD8+ T cells sorted from blood, collected in a trial of the OX40 agonist ivuxolimab. The clonotype was recovered from an adult with an advanced solid tumor such as melanoma, head and neck, liver or kidney cancer. DNA sequence: TGTGCCACCAGCAGAGATAGGGCAGAGGCTTTCTTT. Protein translation: CATSRDRAEAFF.